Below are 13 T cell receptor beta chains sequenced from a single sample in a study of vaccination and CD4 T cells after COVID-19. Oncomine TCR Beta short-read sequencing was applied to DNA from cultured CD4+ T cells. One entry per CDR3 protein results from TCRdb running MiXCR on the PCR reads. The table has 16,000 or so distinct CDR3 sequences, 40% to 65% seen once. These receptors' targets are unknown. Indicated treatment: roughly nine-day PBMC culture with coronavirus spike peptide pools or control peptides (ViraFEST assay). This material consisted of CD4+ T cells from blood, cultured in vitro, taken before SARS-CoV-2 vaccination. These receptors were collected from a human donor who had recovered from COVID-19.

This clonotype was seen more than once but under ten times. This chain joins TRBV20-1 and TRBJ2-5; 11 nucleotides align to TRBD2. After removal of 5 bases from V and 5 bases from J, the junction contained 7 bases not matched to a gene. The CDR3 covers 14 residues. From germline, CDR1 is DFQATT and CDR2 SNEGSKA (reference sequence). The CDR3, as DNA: TGCAGTGCTGGGCGGACTAGCGGGCTTGAGACCCAGTACTTC. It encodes CSAGRTSGLETQYF.

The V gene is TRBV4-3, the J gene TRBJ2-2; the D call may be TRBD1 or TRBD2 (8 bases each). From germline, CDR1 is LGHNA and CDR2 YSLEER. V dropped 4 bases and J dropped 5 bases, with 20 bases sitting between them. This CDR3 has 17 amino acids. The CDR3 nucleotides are TGCGCCAGCAGCCGAGGCGGCGGGGGGACAGGAACCGGGGAGCTGTTTTTT. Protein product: CASSRGGGGTGTGELFF.

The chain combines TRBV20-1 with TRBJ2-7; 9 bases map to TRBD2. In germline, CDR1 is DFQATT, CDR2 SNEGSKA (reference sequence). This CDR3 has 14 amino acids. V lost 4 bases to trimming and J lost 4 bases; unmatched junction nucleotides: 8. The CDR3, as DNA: TGCAGTGCTATCTCGCCTAGCGGGGATTACGAGCAGTACTTC. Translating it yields CSAISPSGDYEQYF.

The CDR3 DNA reads TGTGCCAGCAGCTTGGGACTAGCGGGGGTTTCCGGGGAGCTGTTTTTT. It is translated as CASSLGLAGVSGELFF. V is TRBV7-3 and J is TRBJ2-2, with 14 bases that match TRBD2. Germline assignment: CDR1 SGHTA and CDR2 FQGTGA. V shed 3 bases, J shed 6 bases, and the junction held 3 bases outside the gene matches. The CDR3 runs to 16 residues.

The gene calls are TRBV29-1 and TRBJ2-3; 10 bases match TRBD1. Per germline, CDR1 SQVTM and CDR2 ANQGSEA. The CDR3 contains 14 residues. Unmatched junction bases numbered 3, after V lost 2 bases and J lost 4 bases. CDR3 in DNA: TGCAGCGTTGAATTGGGGACAGGGGCAGATACGCAGTATTTT. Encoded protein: CSVELGTGADTQYF.

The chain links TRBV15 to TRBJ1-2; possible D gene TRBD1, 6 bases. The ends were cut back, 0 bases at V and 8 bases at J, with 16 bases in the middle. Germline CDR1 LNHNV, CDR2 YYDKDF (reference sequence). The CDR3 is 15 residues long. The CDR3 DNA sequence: TGTGCCACCAGCAGAGATCTCGGCCGCAGGGGCGGCTACACCTTC. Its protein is CATSRDLGRRGGYTF. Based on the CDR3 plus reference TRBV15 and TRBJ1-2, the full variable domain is DAMVIQNPRYQVTQFGKPVTLSCSQTLNHNVMYWYQQKSSQAPKLLFHYYDKDFNNEADTPDNFQSRRPNTSFCFLDIRSPGLGDTAMYLCATSRDLGRRGGYTFGSGTRLTVV.

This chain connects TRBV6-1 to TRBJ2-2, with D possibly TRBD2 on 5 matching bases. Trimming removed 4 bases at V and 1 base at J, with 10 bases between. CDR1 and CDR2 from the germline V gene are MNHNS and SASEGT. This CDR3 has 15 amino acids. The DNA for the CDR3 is TGTGCCAGCAGTGGGGAGACAAAGAACACCGGGGAGCTGTTTTTT. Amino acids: CASSGETKNTGELFF.

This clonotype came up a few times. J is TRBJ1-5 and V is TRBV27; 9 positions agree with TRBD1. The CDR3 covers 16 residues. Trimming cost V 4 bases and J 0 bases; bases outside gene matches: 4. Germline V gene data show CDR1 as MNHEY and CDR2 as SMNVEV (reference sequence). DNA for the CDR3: TGTGCCAGCAGTTCCGGGACAGGGAATAGCAATCAGCCCCAGCATTTT. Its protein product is CASSSGTGNSNQPQHF.

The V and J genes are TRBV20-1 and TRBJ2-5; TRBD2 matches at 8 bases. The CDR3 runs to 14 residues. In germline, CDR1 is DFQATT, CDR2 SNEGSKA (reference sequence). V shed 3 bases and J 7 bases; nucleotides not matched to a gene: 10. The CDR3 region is CSASPWREVRTQYF. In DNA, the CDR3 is TGCAGTGCTAGCCCCTGGCGGGAGGTCCGGACCCAGTACTTC.

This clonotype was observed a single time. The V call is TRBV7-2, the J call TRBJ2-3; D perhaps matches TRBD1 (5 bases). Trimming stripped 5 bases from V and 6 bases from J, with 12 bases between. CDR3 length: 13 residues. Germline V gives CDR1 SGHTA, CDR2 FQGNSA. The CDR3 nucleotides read TGTGCCAGCAGCATCCAGGGATGGGATACGCAGTATTTT. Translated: CASSIQGWDTQYF. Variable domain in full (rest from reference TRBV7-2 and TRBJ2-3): GAGVSQSPSNKVTEKGKDVELRCDPISGHTALYWYRQSLGQGLEFLIYFQGNSAPDKSGLPSDRFSAERTGGSVSTLTIQRTQQEDSAVYLCASSIQGWDTQYFGPGTRLTVL.

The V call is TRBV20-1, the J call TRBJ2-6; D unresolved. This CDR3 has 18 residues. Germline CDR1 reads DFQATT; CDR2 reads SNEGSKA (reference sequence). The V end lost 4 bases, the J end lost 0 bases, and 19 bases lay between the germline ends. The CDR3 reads CSATPVRFAPSGANVLTF. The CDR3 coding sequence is TGCAGTGCTACTCCCGTCCGGTTTGCACCCTCTGGGGCCAACGTCCTGACTTTC.

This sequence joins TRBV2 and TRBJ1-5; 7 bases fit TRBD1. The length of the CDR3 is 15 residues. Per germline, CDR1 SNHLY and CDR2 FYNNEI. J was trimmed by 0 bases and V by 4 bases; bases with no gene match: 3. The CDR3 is CASSVGTASNQPQHF. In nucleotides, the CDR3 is TGTGCCAGCAGTGTGGGGACAGCTAGCAATCAGCCCCAGCATTTT.

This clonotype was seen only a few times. CDR3 DNA sequence: TGTGCCATCAGTGTCAGGACAGGGAACACTGAAGCTTTCTTT. Its translation: CAISVRTGNTEAFF. The chain links TRBV10-3 to TRBJ1-1; 7 positions agree with TRBD1. This CDR3 is built from 14 residues. CDR1 and CDR2 from the germline V gene are ENHRY and SYGVKD. The V gene end was trimmed by 4 bases and the J gene end by 1 base; junction bases not matched to a gene: 3.